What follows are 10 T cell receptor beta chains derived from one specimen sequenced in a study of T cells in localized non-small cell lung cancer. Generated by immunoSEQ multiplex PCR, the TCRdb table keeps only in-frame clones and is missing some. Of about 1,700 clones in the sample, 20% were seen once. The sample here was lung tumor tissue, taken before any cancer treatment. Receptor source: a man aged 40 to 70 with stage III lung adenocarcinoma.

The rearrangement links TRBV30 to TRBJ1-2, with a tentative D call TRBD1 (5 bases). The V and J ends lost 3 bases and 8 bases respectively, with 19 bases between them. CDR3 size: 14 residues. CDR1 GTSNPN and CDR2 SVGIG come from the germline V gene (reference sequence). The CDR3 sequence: CAWRSLGVTFGYTF. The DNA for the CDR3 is TGTGCCTGGAGGTCCTTGGGGGTGACTTTCGGCTACACCTTC.

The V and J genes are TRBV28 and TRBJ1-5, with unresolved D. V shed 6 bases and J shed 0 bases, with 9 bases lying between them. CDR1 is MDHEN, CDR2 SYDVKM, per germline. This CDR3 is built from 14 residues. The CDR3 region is CASSNSGSNQPQHF. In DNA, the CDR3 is TGTGCCAGCAGCAATTCCGGTAGCAATCAGCCCCAGCATTTT.

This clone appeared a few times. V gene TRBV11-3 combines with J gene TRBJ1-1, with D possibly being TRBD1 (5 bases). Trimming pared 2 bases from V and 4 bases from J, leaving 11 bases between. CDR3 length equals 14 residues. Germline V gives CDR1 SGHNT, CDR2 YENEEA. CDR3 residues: CASSLMGPGTEAFF. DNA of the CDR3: TGTGCCAGCAGCTTAATGGGGCCCGGCACTGAAGCTTTCTTT.

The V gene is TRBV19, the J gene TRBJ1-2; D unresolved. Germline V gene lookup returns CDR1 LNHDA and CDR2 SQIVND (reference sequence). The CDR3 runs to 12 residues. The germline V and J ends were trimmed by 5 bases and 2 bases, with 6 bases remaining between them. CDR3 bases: TGTGCCAGTAGTGTGGGGAACTATGGCTACACCTTC. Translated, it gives CASSVGNYGYTF.

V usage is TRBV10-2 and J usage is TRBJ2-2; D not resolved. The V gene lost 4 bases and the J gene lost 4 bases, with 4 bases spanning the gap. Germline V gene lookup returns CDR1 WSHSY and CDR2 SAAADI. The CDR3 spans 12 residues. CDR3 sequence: CASSGTTGELFF. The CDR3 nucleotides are TGCGCCAGCAGTGGGACCACCGGGGAGCTGTTTTTT.

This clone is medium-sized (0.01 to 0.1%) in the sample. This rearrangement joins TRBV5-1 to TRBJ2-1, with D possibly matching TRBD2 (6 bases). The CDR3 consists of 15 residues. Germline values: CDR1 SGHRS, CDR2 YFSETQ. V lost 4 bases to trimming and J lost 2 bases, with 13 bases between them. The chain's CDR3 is CASSPPRLAYNEQFF. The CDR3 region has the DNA TGCGCCAGCAGCCCCCCCCGACTAGCCTACAATGAGCAGTTCTTC.

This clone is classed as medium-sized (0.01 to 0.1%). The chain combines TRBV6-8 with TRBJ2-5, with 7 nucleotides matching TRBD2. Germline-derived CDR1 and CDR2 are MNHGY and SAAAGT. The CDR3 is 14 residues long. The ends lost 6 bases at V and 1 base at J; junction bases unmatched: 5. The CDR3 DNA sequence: TGTGCCAGCAGCGGTTGGGGGGGCCAAGAGACCCAGTACTTC. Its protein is CASSGWGGQETQYF.

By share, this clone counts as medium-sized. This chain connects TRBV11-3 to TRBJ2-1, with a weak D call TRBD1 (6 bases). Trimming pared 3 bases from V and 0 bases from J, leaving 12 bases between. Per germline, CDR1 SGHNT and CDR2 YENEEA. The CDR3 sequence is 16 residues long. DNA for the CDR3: TGTGCCAGCAGCTTGGGGGCTCGGAGCTCCTACAATGAGCAGTTCTTC. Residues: CASSLGARSSYNEQFF.

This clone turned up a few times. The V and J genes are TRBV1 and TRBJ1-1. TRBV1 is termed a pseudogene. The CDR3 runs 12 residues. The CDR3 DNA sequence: TGCGCCAGCAGCTATGTGAACACTGAAGCTTTCTTT. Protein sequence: CASSYVNTEAFF.

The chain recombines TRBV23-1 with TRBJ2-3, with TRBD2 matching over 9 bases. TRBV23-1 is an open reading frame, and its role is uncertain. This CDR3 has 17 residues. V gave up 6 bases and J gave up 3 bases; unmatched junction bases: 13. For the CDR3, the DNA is TGCGCCAGCAGCCAAGTTCTAGCGGGGAGTTTAACAGATACGCAGTATTTT. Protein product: CASSQVLAGSLTDTQYF.